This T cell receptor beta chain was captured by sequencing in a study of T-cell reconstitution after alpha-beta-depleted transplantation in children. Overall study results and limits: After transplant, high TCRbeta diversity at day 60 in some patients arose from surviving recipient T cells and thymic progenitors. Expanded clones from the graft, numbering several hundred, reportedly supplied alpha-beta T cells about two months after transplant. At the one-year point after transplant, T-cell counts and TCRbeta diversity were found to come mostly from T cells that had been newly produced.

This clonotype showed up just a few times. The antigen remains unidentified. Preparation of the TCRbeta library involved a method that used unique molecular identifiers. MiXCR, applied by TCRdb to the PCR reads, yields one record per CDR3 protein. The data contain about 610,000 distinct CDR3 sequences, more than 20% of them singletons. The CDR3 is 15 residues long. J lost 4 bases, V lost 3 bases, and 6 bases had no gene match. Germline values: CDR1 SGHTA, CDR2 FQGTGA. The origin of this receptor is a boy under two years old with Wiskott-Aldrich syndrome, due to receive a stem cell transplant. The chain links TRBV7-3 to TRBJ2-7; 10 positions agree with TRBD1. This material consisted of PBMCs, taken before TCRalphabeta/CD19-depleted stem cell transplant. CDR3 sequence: CASSLGQGRKYEQYF. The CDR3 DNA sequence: TGTGCCAGCAGCTTGGGACAGGGGCGAAAGTACGAGCAGTACTTC.